The present T cell receptor (beta chain) was sequenced within a study of breast tumors, draining lymph nodes, adjacent tissues (dated by TCRdb to the mid-2010s). General notes on the study: In breast cancer patients, the study compared the TCR beta repertoires of tumor, adjacent nontumor tissue and axillary lymph nodes. In human breast cancer, the study set out to assess how tumor, surrounding tissue and draining lymph node repertoires relate to one another and whether T cells might be exchanged between them. The paper's findings and limits, for the study overall: In luminal-like breast cancer, tumor and nontumor tissue repertoires resembled each other significantly more than in basal-like breast cancer. Tumor T-cell repertoires showed less diversity than lymph node repertoires and more diversity than nontumor tissue repertoires, and tumor T-cell repertoires showed preferential V and J gene usage. The conclusion that tumor T cells originate in lymph nodes was presented as consistent with a hypothesis rather than as directly demonstrated. The data were considered consistent with the idea that most tumor T cells come from the lymph node and then expand in tumor tissue.

Lymph node samples came from the axillary draining lymph nodes of breast cancer patients. The data were produced on an Illumina HiSeq 2000. TCR beta chain libraries were generated through multiplex PCR amplification. High-throughput sequencing was used to analyze the amplified TCR beta chain products. TCRdb cleaned the public reads at Q25 with fastp, built clones with MiXCR and kept in-frame beta chains. Here each entry gathers all rows of one CDR3 protein and keeps the most common genes and DNA. In this sample the table shows some 140,000 distinct CDR3 sequences, 20% to 25% of which occur a single time. The leading ten clones occupy roughly 2% of the sample. The germline V gene sets CDR1 to SGHRS and CDR2 to YFSETQ. Including the terminal cysteine and phenylalanine, the CDR3 comprises 16 residues. Only the CDR3 portion is preserved as DNA: 48 bases, with reading frame beginning at the first base. Trimming at the junction amounts to 0 bases on V and 4 bases on J, and the germline ends lie 15 bases apart.

This clonotype came up many times. No cognate antigen has been identified for it. No clone much larger than this one lies a single base away; base qualities are absent. This TCR derives from a female donor with breast cancer. Some clones in this sample may be carry-over from other donors' samples. The chain was built from TRBV5-1 and TRBJ2-3, with a tentative D gene TRBD2 over 6 matching bases. The sequencing input was axillary lymph node tissue. CDR3 loop: CASSLADYPTADTQYF. The base sequence is TGCGCCAGCAGCTTGGCGGACTATCCTACCGCAGATACGCAGTATTTT.